The 14 T cell receptor beta chains below come from one sample, sequenced in a study of shared clonotypes between healthy human individuals (dated by TCRdb to about 2020). Library construction relied on the immunoSEQ multiplex PCR assay. As stored in TCRdb, this immuneACCESS dataset retains in-frame rearrangements with V and J assigned. A fraction of the clones does not appear; measured against another copy, unresolved V genes explain less than half of the discrepancy, and the remainder lacks a known reason. This sample has some 2.1 million clones in its table, and just under 95% of those were observed once. The top ten clones comprise 1.5% to 2% of the sample. For the CD8 naive samples, CD45RO-negative cells were positively selected for CCR7, yielding a CD45RA+CCR7+ population from which TemRA cells were excluded. The specimen was naive CD8+ T cells from PBMCs. The cell subset or site label of this sample denotes: CD45RA+CCR7+. The source is a man younger than 30 in good health. Some clones in this sample may be carry-over from other donors' samples.

V and J are TRBV9 and TRBJ2-7, with a tentative D call TRBD1 (6 bases). This CDR3 comprises 15 residues. V was clipped by 0 bases and J by 3 bases, with 13 bases between them. From germline, CDR1 is SGDLS and CDR2 YYNGEE. Here the CDR3 DNA reads TGTGCCAGCAGCGTAGTTGAGGGGGTGAACTACGAGCAGTACTTC. Translation gives CASSVVEGVNYEQYF.

The chain links TRBV27 to TRBJ1-2, with D hard to call. Per germline, CDR1 MNHEY and CDR2 SMNVEV (reference sequence). V was pared by 0 bases and J by 3 bases, with 11 bases between. The CDR3 loop spans 15 amino acids. CDR3 sequence (DNA): TGTGCCAGCAGTTTATCGAGCATGGGCGACTATGGCTACACCTTC. This codes for CASSLSSMGDYGYTF.

V is TRBV5-1 and J is TRBJ2-5; 11 positions agree with TRBD2. Germline V lookup: CDR1 SGHRS, CDR2 YFSETQ. CDR3 length equals 18 residues. Trimming at V came to 9 bases and at J to 2 bases, leaving 18 bases not matched to a gene. Here the CDR3 DNA reads TGCGCCACCAAAGCCCCGGGACTAGCGGACGTACCACAAGAGACCCAGTACTTC. It specifies CATKAPGLADVPQETQYF. Drawing the rest from reference TRBV5-1 and TRBJ2-5, the complete variable domain is KAGVTQTPRYLIKTRGQQVTLSCSPISGHRSVSWYQQTPGQGLQFLFEYFSETQRNKGNFPGRFSGRQFSNSRSEMNVSTLELGDSALYLCATKAPGLADVPQETQYFGPGTRLLVL.

The V and J genes are TRBV5-1 and TRBJ2-7, with D uncertain. The CDR3 spans 16 residues. The V gene's germline CDR1 is SGHRS and CDR2 YFSETQ. Trimming took off 0 bases at V and 4 bases at J, with 17 bases between the two ends. CDR3 amino acids: CASSLASGDPLYEQYF. The CDR3 nucleotides are TGCGCCAGCAGCTTGGCCTCAGGAGACCCCCTTTACGAGCAGTACTTC.

J is TRBJ2-1 and V is TRBV27; perhaps TRBD1 as D (5 bases). Germline assignment: CDR1 MNHEY and CDR2 SMNVEV (reference sequence). With 2 bases removed from V and 8 bases from J, the gap between germline ends came to 37 bases. The CDR3 is 22 residues long. The CDR3, as DNA: TGTGCCAGCAGTTTACTTCCTTTGCAGGGTTTGGTGGCCTTGAAGTACGGTGATGAGCAGTTCTTC. Translation gives CASSLLPLQGLVALKYGDEQFF.

This sequence joins TRBV11-2 and TRBJ2-7; 7 bases line up with TRBD2. V lost 0 bases, J lost 2 bases, and 7 bases stayed unmatched. Looked up from germline, CDR1 is SGHAT and CDR2 is FQNNGV. The CDR3 sequence is 16 residues long. The CDR3 spells CASSLDLGTTTYEQYF. The CDR3 nucleotides read TGTGCCAGCAGCTTAGACTTGGGGACTACGACCTACGAGCAGTACTTC.

The gene calls are TRBV27 and TRBJ2-7; TRBD2 aligns across 11 bases. Germline V gene sequence: CDR1 MNHEY, CDR2 SMNVEV (reference sequence). V shed 0 bases and J 6 bases; nucleotides not matched to a gene: 7. The length of the CDR3 is 16 residues. CDR3 region: CASSLSPSGRKTEQYF. CDR3 sequence (DNA): TGTGCCAGCAGTTTATCGCCTAGCGGGAGGAAGACCGAGCAGTACTTC.

The gene calls are TRBV2 and TRBJ1-4, with D tentatively TRBD1 (6 bases). The CDR3 consists of 14 residues. Germline lookup yields CDR1 SNHLY and CDR2 FYNNEI. Trimming pared 4 bases from V and 8 bases from J, leaving 14 bases between. CDR3 DNA sequence: TGTGCCAGCAGTGGGGAGGCAGGGGACGAAAAACTGTTTTTT. Translation: CASSGEAGDEKLFF.

V usage is TRBV5-1 and J usage is TRBJ1-1; D might be TRBD1 (5 bases). This CDR3 spans 15 amino acids. Germline values: CDR1 SGHRS, CDR2 YFSETQ. Deletions cut 0 bases from V and 1 base from J, with 10 bases between. The CDR3 is CASSLVQGPNTEAFF. In DNA, the CDR3 is TGCGCCAGCAGCTTGGTGCAGGGCCCGAACACTGAAGCTTTCTTT.

The genes are TRBV27 and TRBJ2-2; 10 bases line up with TRBD1. After removal of 1 base from V and 8 bases from J, the junction contained 13 bases not matched to a gene. CDR3 length: 18 amino acids. CDR1 and CDR2 from the germline V gene are MNHEY and SMNVEV (reference sequence). The CDR3 loop is CASSLLSRDRGPKGELFF. DNA for the CDR3: TGTGCCAGCAGTTTATTGAGCCGGGACAGGGGCCCCAAGGGGGAGCTGTTTTTT.

On this clone: Other DNA sequences in the sample encode the same CDR3. The CDR3 DNA reads TGCGCCAGCAGCCAGGGCGACGGGACTAACTATGGCTACACCTTC. As protein: CASSQGDGTNYGYTF. The rearrangement links TRBV4-1 to TRBJ1-2; D gene ambiguous. Germline assignment: CDR1 MGHRA and CDR2 YSYEKL. Between the trimmed V and J ends, which lost 3 bases and 0 bases, there was a span of 11 bases. The CDR3 contains 15 residues.

The V call is TRBV9, the J call TRBJ1-2, with a weak D call TRBD1 (6 bases). The ends were cut back, 0 bases at V and 5 bases at J, with 14 bases in the middle. The CDR3 consists of 15 residues. The germline V gene has CDR1 SGDLS and CDR2 YYNGEE. The CDR3 nucleotides are TGTGCCAGCAGCGTAGCTTCGGGGGCTGGGTATGGCTACACCTTC. Translated, it gives CASSVASGAGYGYTF.

The V and J genes are TRBV11-2 and TRBJ2-1, with D possibly matching TRBD2 (6 bases). There are 16 residues in the CDR3. Deletions cut 1 base from V and 4 bases from J, with 14 bases between. Germline lookup yields CDR1 SGHAT and CDR2 FQNNGV. The CDR3 spells CASSLGGRAGYNEQFF. Written as DNA, the CDR3 is TGTGCCAGCAGCTTAGGGGGACGGGCGGGGTACAATGAGCAGTTCTTC.

The chain recombines TRBV2 with TRBJ2-5; TRBD2 aligns across 8 bases. The better agreement between TRBJ2-7 and the DNA end casts doubt on the J call. The germline gives CDR1 SNHLY, CDR2 FYNNEI. The CDR3 covers 15 residues. In DNA, the CDR3 is TGTGCCAGCAGGCTACTAGCGGAGGGCTCCTACGAGCAGTACTTC. It translates to CASRLLAEGSYEQYF.